Below are 31 T cell receptor beta chains sequenced from a single sample in a study of blood T cells in healthy people across ages. A sample-barcoded 5' primer and a J-beta primer mix were used in a second PCR of roughly 6 to 11 cycles. TCRdb called the 5' RACE reads again in MiXCR, with one record for every CDR3 protein. This repertoire shows about 940,000 distinct CDR3 sequences, roughly 50% found once; its top ten account for over 10%. Sequenced sample: blood. These receptors were taken from a man aged 30-40 years in good health.

The gene calls are TRBV7-2 and TRBJ2-7; weak D call: TRBD1 (7 bases). V lost 2 bases and J lost 5, with 13 bases in between. Germline V gene sequence: CDR1 SGHTA, CDR2 FQGNSA. The CDR3 has 14 amino acids. This CDR3 is CASSLPGGRNEQYF. CDR3 sequence (DNA): TGTGCCAGCAGCTTACCAGGGGGGAGGAACGAGCAGTACTTC.

The chain combines TRBV27 with TRBJ2-1; D is undetermined. Trimming pared 5 bases from V and 10 bases from J, leaving 21 bases between. The CDR3 length is 15 residues. Germline V CDR1 and CDR2: MNHEY, SMNVEV (reference sequence). The DNA of the CDR3 is TGTGCCAGCAGTGACGAACGGGCGGCCCCCGGAGAGCAGTTCTTC. It is translated as CASSDERAAPGEQFF.

This chain joins TRBV4-1 and TRBJ1-5, with D uncertain. This CDR3 is 15 amino acids long. Between the trimmed V and J ends, which lost 0 bases and 5 bases, there was a span of 11 bases. Germline assignment: CDR1 MGHRA and CDR2 YSYEKL. CDR3 in amino acids: CASSQDQETYQPQHF. CDR3 nucleotide sequence: TGCGCCAGCAGCCAAGATCAGGAAACATATCAGCCCCAGCATTTT.

The chain is built from TRBV20-1 and TRBJ2-3; 8 bases are shared with TRBD1. The J call is doubtful: the DNA matches TRBJ1-5 better. Germline CDR1 is DFQATT and CDR2 is SNEGSKA (reference sequence). The CDR3 loop spans 18 amino acids. CDR3 in DNA: TGCAGTGCGAAGGGAGGAATTCTTTCCGGGACAGGCGTGGATACGCAGCATTTT. This gives the protein CSAKGGILSGTGVDTQHF.

This clonotype was observed a few times. V gene TRBV3-1 combines with J gene TRBJ1-1; D might be TRBD1 (6 bases). The germline gives CDR1 LGHDT, CDR2 YNNKEL (reference sequence). V lost 4 bases and J lost 0, with 9 bases in between. The CDR3 spans 14 residues. CDR3 DNA sequence: TGTGCCAGCAGCCCCCCAGGGGTGAACACTGAAGCTTTCTTT. Encoded protein: CASSPPGVNTEAFF.

A single count supports this clonotype. Germline and junction disagree at one end, which may indicate a read error. V and J are TRBV12-3 or TRBV12-4 and TRBJ2-7; TRBD1 agrees at 7 bases. The CDR3 totals 12 residues. DNA for the CDR3: TGCGCCAACAGCACCAGGGGGTACGAGCAGTACTTC. Its protein is CANSTRGYEQYF.

This clonotype was seen only a few times. The rearrangement uses TRBV5-1 and TRBJ2-3; either TRBD1 or TRBD2 may fit D (6 bases each). The CDR3 runs 18 residues. Germline assignment: CDR1 SGHRS and CDR2 YFSETQ. The V end lost 5 bases, the J end lost 2 bases, and 24 bases lay between the germline ends. This CDR3 is CASRPGAVGHQTTDTQYF. The CDR3 coding sequence is TGCGCCAGCAGGCCGGGGGCGGTGGGACACCAAACCACAGATACGCAGTATTTT.

V usage is TRBV6-6 and J usage is TRBJ2-1; D is unresolved. With 6 bases removed from V and 8 bases from J, the gap between germline ends came to 8 bases. This CDR3 spans 11 amino acids. Per germline, CDR1 MNHNY and CDR2 SVGAGI (reference sequence). The CDR3 region has the DNA TGTGCCAGCAGCCCTCACGATGAGCAGTTCTTC. This sequence encodes CASSPHDEQFF.

The CDR3 bases are TGCAGCGTTGGGACAGATATCGGCTATGGCTACACCTTC. Translated, it gives CSVGTDIGYGYTF. The rearrangement joins TRBV29-1 to TRBJ1-2; TRBD1 might be the D (6 bases). V lost 4 bases and J lost 4, with 13 bases in between. Germline V gene data show CDR1 as SQVTM and CDR2 as ANQGSEA. The CDR3 has 13 residues.

A few counts support this clonotype. The V call is TRBV20-1, the J call TRBJ2-5, with 8 positions matching TRBD2. The CDR3 extends over 12 amino acids. The V gene's germline CDR1 is DFQATT and CDR2 SNEGSKA (reference sequence). With 6 bases clipped from V and 6 bases from J, the junction kept 6 bases outside the gene matches. CDR3 in DNA: TGCAGTGCAAGGCGGGGGGAAAAGACCCAGTACTTC. This translates into CSARRGEKTQYF.

V is TRBV5-1 and J is TRBJ2-5, with 13 bases fitting TRBD2. Matching the DNA end better, TRBJ2-7 makes the J call doubtful. This CDR3 contains 15 residues. Germline V gene data show CDR1 as SGHRS and CDR2 as YFSETQ. CDR3 in amino acids: CASSYGTSGEYEQYF. The CDR3 DNA follows: TGCGCCAGCAGCTACGGGACTAGCGGGGAGTACGAGCAGTACTTC.

V is TRBV7-6 and J is TRBJ1-6, with TRBD1 identical over 7 bases. This CDR3 is built from 16 residues. Looked up from germline, CDR1 is SGHVS and CDR2 is FNYEAQ. With V trimmed by 4 bases and J by 9 bases, 12 bases remained unmatched. CDR3 nucleotides: TGTGCCAGCAGCTCCCTGTGGGACAGCCCCACTTCACCCCTCCACTTT. Encoded protein: CASSSLWDSPTSPLHF.

There are a few counts of this clonotype. The chain is built from TRBV5-1 and TRBJ2-7; 8 nucleotides line up with TRBD1. The CDR3 totals 15 residues. Trimming cost V 6 bases and J 4 bases; bases outside gene matches: 12. Germline V gene data show CDR1 as SGHRS and CDR2 as YFSETQ. For the CDR3, the DNA is TGCGCCAGCACCCAACATGGACAGGGTTTGTACGAGCAGTACTTC. Amino acid sequence: CASTQHGQGLYEQYF.

This CDR3 is CASLGQHYGYTF. Written as DNA, the CDR3 is TGTGCCAGCTTGGGACAGCACTATGGCTACACCTTC. The chain employs TRBV7-2 and TRBJ1-2; 7 bases map to TRBD1. CDR3 size: 12 residues. V was clipped by 8 bases and J by 3 bases; unmatched bases: 3. Looked up from germline, CDR1 is SGHTA and CDR2 is FQGNSA.

V gene TRBV6-2 or TRBV6-3 combines with J gene TRBJ2-1, with TRBD2 as a possible D gene (6 bases). V was shortened by 5 bases and J by 15 bases, with 14 bases between the two germline ends. The germline CDR1 and CDR2 sequences are MNHEY and SVGEGT. The CDR3 is 11 amino acids. The CDR3 DNA follows: TGTGCCAGCAGTCACGACGGGGGTCCGTTCTTC. Amino acid sequence: CASSHDGGPFF.

The chain is built from TRBV4-1 and TRBJ2-5; D not resolved. The better agreement between TRBJ2-7 and the DNA end casts doubt on the J call. CDR3 length equals 14 residues. CDR1 MGHRA and CDR2 YSYEKL come from the germline V gene. In DNA form, the CDR3 reads TGCGCCAGCAGCCAAGAGTCAGGCTTGTACGAGCAGTACTTC. Its protein product is CASSQESGLYEQYF.

The chain links TRBV28 to TRBJ1-2, with D perhaps matching TRBD1 (5 bases). The CDR3 has 13 residues. Per the germline V gene, CDR1 is MDHEN and CDR2 is SYDVKM. Trimming pared 10 bases from V and 2 bases from J, leaving 14 bases between. The CDR3 loop reads CAIRSGLNYGYTF. The DNA for the CDR3 is TGTGCCATCAGGTCGGGGCTGAACTATGGCTACACCTTC.

The J gene is TRBJ2-1, the V gene TRBV29-1; 7 nucleotides agree with TRBD1. V lost 8 bases and J lost 8; bases outside the gene matches: 18. There are 15 residues in the CDR3. In germline, CDR1 is SQVTM, CDR2 ANQGSEA. The CDR3 DNA sequence: TGCAGCATAAAACCGGGACAGAAGATATCGGATGAGCAGTTCTTC. Residues: CSIKPGQKISDEQFF.

The rearrangement uses TRBV6-6 and TRBJ2-1; D unresolved. CDR1 is MNHNY and CDR2 is SVGAGI in the germline V gene (reference sequence). V gave up 3 bases and J gave up 6 bases, with 6 bases separating them. The CDR3 spans 12 residues. The CDR3 bases are TGTGCCAGCAGTTATGAGTTCAATGAGCAGTTCTTC. Its translation is CASSYEFNEQFF.

The chain joins TRBV9 to TRBJ2-1; 7 bases line up with TRBD1. Per the germline V gene, CDR1 is SGDLS and CDR2 is YYNGEE. This CDR3 region has 15 residues. After removal of 4 bases from V and 6 bases from J, the junction contained 10 bases not matched to a gene. CDR3 DNA: TGTGCCAGCAGCCGGACAGGCCCTAGGGCCAATGAGCAGTTCTTC. Translated, it gives CASSRTGPRANEQFF.

The chain employs TRBV20-1 and TRBJ2-7, with 8 bases fitting TRBD2. V lost 1 base and J lost 2; bases outside the gene matches: 7. Germline-derived CDR1 and CDR2 are DFQATT and SNEGSKA (reference sequence). The CDR3 loop spans 15 amino acids. CDR3 sequence reads: CSARVGAGAAYEQYF. The CDR3, as DNA: TGCAGTGCTAGAGTTGGAGCGGGGGCTGCCTACGAGCAGTACTTC.

This clonotype was seen many times. This chain links TRBV2 with TRBJ2-1; TRBD1 aligns across 9 bases. The CDR3 is made up of 15 amino acids. Germline loops: CDR1 SNHLY, CDR2 FYNNEI. Unmatched junction bases numbered 4, after V lost 6 bases and J lost 1 base. The CDR3 region has the DNA TGTGCCAGCAGGGTGGACAGGGGTTCCTACAATGAGCAGTTCTTC. It yields the protein CASRVDRGSYNEQFF. Full variable domain (outside the CDR3, taken from reference TRBV2 and TRBJ2-1): EPEVTQTPSHQVTQMGQEVILRCVPISNHLYFYWYRQILGQKVEFLVSFYNNEISEKSEIFDDQFSVERPDGSNFTLKIRSTKLEDSAMYFCASRVDRGSYNEQFFGPGTRLTVL.

The rearrangement uses TRBV3-1 and TRBJ1-1; no clear D gene. The CDR3 has 14 residues. CDR1 is LGHDT and CDR2 is YNNKEL in the germline V gene (reference sequence). With 7 bases removed from V and 1 base from J, the gap between germline ends came to 13 bases. CDR3 sequence: CASTLGQANTEAFF. In nucleotides, the CDR3 is TGTGCCAGCACTCTAGGGCAGGCGAACACTGAAGCTTTCTTT.

The gene calls are TRBV20-1 and TRBJ2-7, with D unclear. V lost 6 bases, J lost 2 bases, and 20 bases lay in between. The germline V gene has CDR1 DFQATT and CDR2 SNEGSKA (reference sequence). The CDR3 is 15 residues long. The CDR3 sequence: CSANPPHGLTYEQYF. The CDR3 DNA is TGCAGTGCGAACCCCCCTCATGGGCTGACCTACGAGCAGTACTTC.

This chain joins TRBV28 and TRBJ1-1; unclear D gene. Germline V gene data show CDR1 as MDHEN and CDR2 as SYDVKM. There are 14 residues in the CDR3. Trimming shortened V by 6 bases and J by 4 bases, and 15 bases separated the two germline ends. CDR3 DNA: TGTGCCAGCAGCATCGCCTCGAAGGCCACTGAAGCTTTCTTT. Protein: CASSIASKATEAFF.

This chain joins TRBV3-1 and TRBJ1-1, with unresolved D. Germline V lookup: CDR1 LGHDT, CDR2 YNNKEL (reference sequence). V was trimmed by 0 bases and J by 4 bases, leaving 15 bases between them. The CDR3 has 16 amino acids. CDR3 in DNA: TGTGCCAGCAGCCAAGATTCCCAGTCGTGGCGCACTGAAGCTTTCTTT. This codes for CASSQDSQSWRTEAFF. The whole variable domain, remainder taken from reference TRBV3-1 and TRBJ1-1, is DTAVSQTPKYLVTQMGNDKSIKCEQNLGHDTMYWYKQDSKKFLKIMFSYNNKELIINETVPNRFSPKSPDKAHLNLHINSLELGDSAVYFCASSQDSQSWRTEAFFGQGTRLTVV.

This clonotype came up many times. The chain carries TRBV27 and TRBJ1-5; tentatively, D is TRBD1 (5 bases). The CDR3 loop spans 15 amino acids. The V gene lost 2 bases and the J gene lost 4 bases, with 12 bases spanning the gap. Germline CDR1 is MNHEY and CDR2 is SMNVEV (reference sequence). CDR3 in DNA: TGTGCCAGCAGTTTAGGGAGGGGATCTAATCAGCCCCAGCATTTT. It yields the protein CASSLGRGSNQPQHF.

This clonotype was recorded at least ten times. This chain joins TRBV20-1 and TRBJ1-2; possible D gene TRBD1, 6 bases. Trimming stripped 1 base from V and 6 bases from J, with 27 bases between. The CDR3 extends over 18 amino acids. The germline gives CDR1 DFQATT, CDR2 SNEGSKA (reference sequence). The CDR3 DNA sequence: TGCAGTGCTAGAGTGCAAAATTCAGGGGCATGGAGTCCCAATGGCTACACCTTC. Translated: CSARVQNSGAWSPNGYTF.

J is TRBJ1-2 and V is TRBV28, with D maybe TRBD1 (5 bases). This CDR3 is built from 13 residues. The V gene lost 6 bases and the J gene lost 8 bases, with 16 bases spanning the gap. Germline CDR1 reads MDHEN; CDR2 reads SYDVKM. CDR3 region: CASSQDSPKGYTF. As DNA, the CDR3 is TGTGCCAGCAGCCAAGACAGCCCTAAGGGCTACACCTTC.

The chain links TRBV12-3 or TRBV12-4 to TRBJ1-2; no clear D gene. V was shortened by 6 bases and J by 2 bases, with 10 bases between the two germline ends. The CDR3 is 13 residues long. CDR3 sequence reads: CASRRAQNYGYTF. The CDR3, as DNA: TGTGCCAGCAGGAGGGCTCAAAACTATGGCTACACCTTC.

The rearrangement joins TRBV6-4 to TRBJ2-1; 10 nucleotides match TRBD1. Losses at the gene ends were 4 bases for V and 4 bases for J; bases not matched to a gene: 4. The CDR3 extends over 15 amino acids. Germline V lookup: CDR1 MRHNA, CDR2 SNTAGT. This chain's CDR3 is CASSATGGRYNEQFF. In DNA, the CDR3 is TGTGCCAGCAGTGCGACAGGGGGCCGGTACAATGAGCAGTTCTTC.